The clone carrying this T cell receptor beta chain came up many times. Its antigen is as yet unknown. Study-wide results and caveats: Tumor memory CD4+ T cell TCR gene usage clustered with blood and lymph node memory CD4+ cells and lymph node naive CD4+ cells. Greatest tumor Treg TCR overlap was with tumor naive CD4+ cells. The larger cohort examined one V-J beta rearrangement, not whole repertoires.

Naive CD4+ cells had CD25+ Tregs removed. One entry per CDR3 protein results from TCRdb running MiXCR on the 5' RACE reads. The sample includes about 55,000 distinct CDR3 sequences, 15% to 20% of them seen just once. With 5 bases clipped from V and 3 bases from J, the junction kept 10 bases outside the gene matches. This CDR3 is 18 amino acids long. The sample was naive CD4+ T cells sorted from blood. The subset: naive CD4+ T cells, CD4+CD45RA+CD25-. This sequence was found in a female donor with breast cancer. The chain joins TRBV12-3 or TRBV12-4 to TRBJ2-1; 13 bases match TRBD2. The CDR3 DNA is TGTGCCAGCAGTCCAACACCCGGGACTAGCGGGATCTACAATGAGCAGTTCTTC. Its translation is CASSPTPGTSGIYNEQFF.